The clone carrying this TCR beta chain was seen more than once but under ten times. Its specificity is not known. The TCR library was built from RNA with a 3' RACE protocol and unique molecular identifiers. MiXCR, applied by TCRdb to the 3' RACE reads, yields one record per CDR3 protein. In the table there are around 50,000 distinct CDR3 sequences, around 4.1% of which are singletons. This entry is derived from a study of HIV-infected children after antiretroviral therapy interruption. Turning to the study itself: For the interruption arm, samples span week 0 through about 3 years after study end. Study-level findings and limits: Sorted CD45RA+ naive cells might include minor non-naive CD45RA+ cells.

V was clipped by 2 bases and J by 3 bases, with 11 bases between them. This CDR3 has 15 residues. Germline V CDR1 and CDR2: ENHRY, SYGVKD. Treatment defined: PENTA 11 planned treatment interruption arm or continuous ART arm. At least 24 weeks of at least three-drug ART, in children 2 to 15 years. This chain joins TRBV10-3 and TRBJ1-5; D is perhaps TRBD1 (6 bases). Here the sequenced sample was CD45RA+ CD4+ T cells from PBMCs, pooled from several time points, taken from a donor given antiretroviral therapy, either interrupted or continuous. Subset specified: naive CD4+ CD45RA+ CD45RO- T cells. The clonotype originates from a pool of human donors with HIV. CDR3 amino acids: CAISEGGQINQPQHF. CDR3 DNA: TGTGCCATCAGTGAGGGGGGGCAGATCAATCAGCCCCAGCATTTT.